This TCR beta chain was sequenced during a study of cytomegalovirus exposure and HLA in healthy donors (dated by TCRdb to the late 2010s). Context from the whole study: In an earlier analysis of approximately 640 of the donors, approximately 300 Gb of sequence data and 120 million or so unique TCR beta sequences from about 179 million T cells were reported. The study combined high-throughput TCR immunosequencing, statistical association of individual TCRs with disease status, and machine learning to predict cytomegalovirus infection status. Of the 300 to 450 genotyped donors, 80% to 90% were placed in the genetic ancestry cluster associated with self-reported Caucasian donors. Because of strong linkage in the cohort, roughly five DR-DQ haplotypes were treated as single units for association and clustering. In an earlier analysis of 500 to 650 of the donors, high-throughput TCR beta sequencing was used to judge whether each TCR beta V gene segment behaved as functional or pseudogenic. Both class I and class II loci were covered by HLA typing, at four-digit resolution. Among 398 genotyped donors of the cohort, an average of around 240,000 unique TCR beta nucleotide sequences was sequenced per donor, of which 15% to 20% were non-productive. An early release that covered fewer than 800 HLA-typed donors contained around 330 gigabases of sequencing data and 80 million or so unique TCR sequences. Rather than using new phenotypic data, the later analysis identified candidate immune exposures from TCR beta sequences and from how often those sequences occurred across donors. In a later genetic analysis, genome-wide SNP genotypes for about three fifths of the 666 donors were used, and that subset was treated as a discovery cohort. Donor age, sex, ethnicity and CMV serostatus were compiled alongside the repertoire data. All discovery cohort repertoires had been generated on a single sequencing platform. The study aimed to test whether signatures of past pathogen exposure could be identified by cataloging public T cell receptors. A later analysis re-examined previously published TCR beta repertoires from around 670 donors and added high-resolution HLA genotyping to investigate patterns of TCR occurrence. The study used immunosequencing to profile the T cell repertoires of some 600 subjects and linked those repertoires to cytomegalovirus serostatus. The number of donors typed differed by locus, with about 629-630 for A, B, C, DRB1 and DQB1, roughly 520 for DQA1, 606 for DPA1, and approximately 470 for DPB1. A separate validation cohort of 100 to 150 different subjects was used in addition to the approximately 700-subject first cohort. Study-wide findings and limitations: According to the authors, the approach could potentially be generalized to other disease states and immunological phenotypes. About 15 rarely observed V segments, including chromosome 9 orphons, were excluded from the earlier analysis of several hundred of the donors because counts were too low. A later analysis associated around 16,000 TCR beta sequences with specific HLA alleles at a false discovery rate of 0.05. Three of the identified cytomegalovirus-associated TCR beta chains were confirmed in vitro to be specific for cytomegalovirus antigens. The only immune exposure information available for the cohort was CMV serostatus. In a later analysis, HLA-associated TCR beta chains were found to be more clonally expanded and to have lower generation probabilities than equally common non-associated chains. Strong co-occurrence of HLA alleles, especially DR and DQ, made assigning TCR associations to individual alleles difficult. A cluster of highly shared sequence variants was judged likely to represent a technical artifact of the sequencing pipeline. The study listed 150 to 200 TCR beta chains as associated with cytomegalovirus. A further reported finding was that TCR beta sequences accurately predicted the HLA-A and HLA-B alleles for most subjects in the first cohort. Correlated functional status among segregating V segments might reflect linkage disequilibrium, but an unknown experimental factor could not be ruled out. In an earlier analysis of 587 of the donors, most TCR beta V segments appeared in productive rearrangements about 87% or about 30% of the time, broadly matching IMGT annotations. In a later genetic analysis, a missense DCLRE1C variant was associated with V-gene and J-gene trimming of TCR beta chains, and the association was replicated in an independent cohort. The classifier was reported to diagnose cytomegalovirus status with high specificity and sensitivity in both the original and validation cohorts. Several of the top co-occurrence clusters appeared to be linked to parvovirus B19, influenza, CMV and Epstein-Barr virus, according to a later analysis. Most TCR sequences were observed very rarely across donors, whereas some public TCRs were present in many individuals. HLA typing was unavailable for some donors at each locus, so association tests used only the typed subset. In a later analysis, most CMV-associated TCR beta chains were found to appear HLA-restricted, with HLA associations seemingly driven largely by CMV exposure. Roughly uniform sequencing depth across donors was assumed in presence/absence analyses, although this assumption may not hold. In a later analysis, TCR association rates were found to vary across HLA loci, with the most associated TCRs seen for DRB1 alleles and the fewest for HLA-C alleles. In a later genetic analysis, fewer N-insertions in productive TCRs were reported among donors in an Asian-associated ancestry cluster than the roughly 640-donor mean. This cohort had only TCR beta chains sequenced, and the lack of alpha or paired-chain data limited which features could be detected.

In total, roughly 710 healthy bone marrow donors made up the cohort. Cohort members were all nominally healthy when sampled, although unrecorded immune exposures were likely present. The donor tested CMV seronegative and was one of the 352 seronegative cohort members. A peripheral blood sample was collected from each donor, and TCR beta sequencing was performed on peripheral blood mononuclear cells. Genomic DNA extraction from the blood cell samples was performed with the Qiagen DNeasy Blood Extraction Kit. Library creation used the immunoSEQ multiplex PCR assay. For the multiplex PCR, a mixture combining 60 forward primers for TCR Vbeta segments and 13 reverse primers for TCR Jbeta segments was used. A multiplex PCR assay on genomic DNA amplified the CDR3 region of rearranged TCR beta genes. Amplified TCR beta libraries were sequenced as 87-base-pair reads on the Illumina HiSeq System. Under the source paper's analysis protocol: A later analysis tallied around 80 million unique TCR beta chains across the approximately 670 repertoires, and approximately 11 million of those chains were shared by two or more donors. A nearest-neighbor algorithm error-corrected the raw reads and collapsed the reads into unique sequences, merging closely related sequences to remove PCR and sequencing errors. To assign V, D and J gene segments, CDR3 sequences were aligned to IMGT reference sequences. For a sequence to be retained, a match of at least six nucleotides was required to both a V gene segment and a J gene segment. Rearrangements were classified as productive when the CDR3 lacked stop codons and remained in frame with V and J, and all other rearrangements were classified as non-productive. Following IMGT convention, CDR3 was defined as the stretch from the second conserved V-encoded cysteine up to the conserved J-encoded phenylalanine. In an earlier analysis of more than 550 of the donors, sequences lacking an unambiguous match to a single V gene segment were excluded. An earlier analysis of a few hundred of the donors classified V segments as functional when productive rearrangements were above 56.7% and as segregating when the standard deviation between donors was above 5%. A statistical classification framework was developed to diagnose cytomegalovirus status using the catalog of TCR beta chain sequences. V and J gene assignment, in a later analysis, came from comparing TCR nucleotide sequences with IMGT/GENE-DB human TR gene sequences. A later analysis assigned CDR3 sequences and most-parsimonious VDJ recombination scenarios with the TCRdist pipeline. A later analysis defined each TCR beta chain by its CDR3 amino acid sequence plus V-gene family, and excluded reads lacking a unique V-gene family. To address suspected cross-contamination and a sequencing artifact, a later analysis removed roughly 580 highly shared, low-generation-probability nucleotide sequences. A later analysis calculated a clonal expansion index for each public chain from normalized within-repertoire ranks of inferred template counts. In a later analysis, generation probabilities were computed using a VDJ recombination model fitted to out-of-frame rearrangements, and the results were checked against IGoR. In a later analysis, TCR-TCR, TCR-HLA and TCR-CMV co-occurrence was scored with hypergeometric tests, and a repertoire-size bias correction was applied to TCR pairs. A later analysis estimated false discovery rates by permuting HLA or CMV assignments 20 times. In a later analysis, co-occurring TCRs were grouped using DBSCAN, with TCRdist sequence similarity added in when clustering inside HLA-allele-positive subsets. Repertoires with fewer than 30,000 or more than 120,000 public chains were left out of co-occurrence clustering, as were about 5 repertoires with anomalous nucleotide sharing. Drawn from immuneACCESS, this table holds only the in-frame rearrangements with V and J called that TCRdb kept. Clones are partly lost; checked studies trace under half to an unresolved V gene and leave the rest unexplained. That table gives V, J and clone size, and the DNA gave D and trimming. The sample includes about 90,000 clones, with about four fifths observed a single time. The ten largest clones capture under 2.5% of the sample.

As concerns this clone: Its specific antigen is unknown. Nothing much larger sits one base from this clone, and base qualities are not available.

The sample consisted of PBMCs. This sequence was found in a young man in good health and CMV-seronegative.

The nucleotide sequence is TGTGCCAGCAGCGTATCGGACAGTTCCTACGAGCAGTACTTC. It translates to CASSVSDSSYEQYF. Here the chain combines TRBV5-4 and TRBJ2-7; the D region possibly corresponds to TRBD1 (6 bases align). CDR1 is given as SGHNT and CDR2 as YYREEE, both from the germline V gene (reference sequence). V and J are truncated by 4 bases and 1 base respectively, leaving an intervening sequence of 12 bases. Inclusive of the bounding cysteine and phenylalanine, the CDR3 is 14 residues long. Only the CDR3 DNA is retained, 42 bases long and in frame from the first base. Extended through the reference TRBV5-4 and TRBJ2-7 proteins, this CDR3 yields the full variable domain: ETGVTQSPTHLIKTRGQQVTLRCSSQSGHNTVSWYQQALGQGPQFIFQYYREEENGRGNFPPRFSGLQFPNYSSELNVNALELDDSALYLCASSVSDSSYEQYFGPGTRLTVT.